This T cell receptor beta chain was identified in a study of beta chain features in type 1 diabetes. General study points: Type 1 diabetes patients had moderately but significantly shorter TCRB CDR3s in all four CD4+ subsets.

As for this clone: Its specificity is unknown.

The CDR3 spans 11 residues. The germline V and J ends were trimmed by 1 base and 7 bases, with 8 bases remaining between them. In germline, CDR1 is GTSNPN, CDR2 SVGIG (reference sequence). The entirety of the isolated RNA underwent reverse transcription, so expressed TCRB transcripts were sequenced. An average approximately 4 million reads came from naive, central memory and regulatory T cell samples. Some clones are missing from TCRdb's copy, which holds only in-frame ones; the method was immunoSEQ multiplex PCR. The repertoire includes 450,000 to 550,000 clones, 30% of them detected once, and about 0.065% sits in the top ten.

The chain has TRBV30 and TRBJ2-7, with D unresolved. This sequence was found in a man aged 18 to 29 in good health. Sequenced material: naive CD4+ T cells from blood. This chain's CDR3 is CAWSGRGEQYF. The CDR3 DNA sequence: TGTGCCTGGAGTGGTCGTGGGGAGCAGTACTTC. Full variable domain (missing parts from reference TRBV30 and TRBJ2-7): SQTIHQWPATLVQPVGSPLSLECTVEGTSNPNLYWYRQAAGRGLQLLFYSVGIGQISSEVPQNLSASRPQDRQFILSSKKLLLSDSGFYLCAWSGRGEQYFGPGTRLTVT.